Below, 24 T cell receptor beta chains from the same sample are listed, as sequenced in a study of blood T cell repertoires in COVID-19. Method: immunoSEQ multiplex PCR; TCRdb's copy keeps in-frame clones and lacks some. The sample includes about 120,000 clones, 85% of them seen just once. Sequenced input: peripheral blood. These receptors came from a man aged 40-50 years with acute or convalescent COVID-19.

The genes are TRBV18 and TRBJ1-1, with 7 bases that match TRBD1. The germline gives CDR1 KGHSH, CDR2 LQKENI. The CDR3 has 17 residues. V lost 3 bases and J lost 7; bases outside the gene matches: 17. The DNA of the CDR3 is TGTGCCAGCTCACCCGGGGGCAGGGGGTTCGAGTCGGTTGAAGCTTTCTTT. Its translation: CASSPGGRGFESVEAFF.

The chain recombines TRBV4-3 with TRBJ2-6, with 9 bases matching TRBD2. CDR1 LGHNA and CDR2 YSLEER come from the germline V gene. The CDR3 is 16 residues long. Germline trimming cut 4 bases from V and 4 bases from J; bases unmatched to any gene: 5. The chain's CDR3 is CASSRGLASGANVLTF. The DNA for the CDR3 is TGCGCCAGCAGCCGCGGACTAGCGTCGGGGGCCAACGTCCTGACTTTC.

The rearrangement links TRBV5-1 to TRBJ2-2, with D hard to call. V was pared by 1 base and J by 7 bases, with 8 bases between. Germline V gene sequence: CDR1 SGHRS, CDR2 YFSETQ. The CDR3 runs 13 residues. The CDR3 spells CASSLTTVGELFF. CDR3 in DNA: TGCGCCAGCAGCTTGACTACGGTCGGGGAGCTGTTTTTT.

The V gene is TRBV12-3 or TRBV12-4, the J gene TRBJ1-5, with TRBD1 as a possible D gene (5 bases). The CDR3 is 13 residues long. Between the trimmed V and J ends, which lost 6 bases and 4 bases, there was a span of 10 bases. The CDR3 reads CASRGGSNQPQHF. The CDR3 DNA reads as TGTGCCAGCAGGGGGGGGTCGAATCAGCCCCAGCATTTT.

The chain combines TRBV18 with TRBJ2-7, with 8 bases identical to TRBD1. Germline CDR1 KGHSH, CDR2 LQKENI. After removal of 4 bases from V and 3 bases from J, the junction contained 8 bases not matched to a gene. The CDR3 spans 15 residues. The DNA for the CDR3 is TGTGCCAGCTCACTAGGACAGGGCCCCTACTACGAGCAGTACTTC. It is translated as CASSLGQGPYYEQYF.

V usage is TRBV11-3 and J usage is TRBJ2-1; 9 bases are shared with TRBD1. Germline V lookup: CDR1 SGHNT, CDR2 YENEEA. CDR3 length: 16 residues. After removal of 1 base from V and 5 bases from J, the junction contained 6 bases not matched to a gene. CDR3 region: CASSLGTGQGNNEQFF. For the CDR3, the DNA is TGTGCCAGCAGCTTAGGGACGGGACAGGGTAACAATGAGCAGTTCTTC.

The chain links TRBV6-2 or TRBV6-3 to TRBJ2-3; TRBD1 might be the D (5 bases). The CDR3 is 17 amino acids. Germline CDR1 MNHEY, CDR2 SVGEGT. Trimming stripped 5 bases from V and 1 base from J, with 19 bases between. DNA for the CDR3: TGTGCCAGCAGTCAGGGCTGGTTAGGGGATGGCACAGATACGCAGTATTTT. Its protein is CASSQGWLGDGTDTQYF.

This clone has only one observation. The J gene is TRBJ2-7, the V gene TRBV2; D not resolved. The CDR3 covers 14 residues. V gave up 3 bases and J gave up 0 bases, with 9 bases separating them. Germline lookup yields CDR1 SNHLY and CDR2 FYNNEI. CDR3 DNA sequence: TGTGCCAGCAGTGATCTTGCGGACTCCTACGAGCAGTACTTC. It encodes CASSDLADSYEQYF.

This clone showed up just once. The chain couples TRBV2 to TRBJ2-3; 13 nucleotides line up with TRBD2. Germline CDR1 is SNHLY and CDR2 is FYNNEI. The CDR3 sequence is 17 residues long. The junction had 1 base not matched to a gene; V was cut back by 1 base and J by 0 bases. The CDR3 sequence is CASSEVGLAGSTDTQYF. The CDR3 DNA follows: TGTGCCAGCAGTGAAGTGGGACTAGCGGGGAGCACAGATACGCAGTATTTT.

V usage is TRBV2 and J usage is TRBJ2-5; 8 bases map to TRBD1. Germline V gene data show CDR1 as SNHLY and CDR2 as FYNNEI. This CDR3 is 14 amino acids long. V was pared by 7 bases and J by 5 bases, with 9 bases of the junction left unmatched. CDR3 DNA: TGTGCCAGCAACGTAGACAGGGGATCCGAGACCCAGTACTTC. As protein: CASNVDRGSETQYF. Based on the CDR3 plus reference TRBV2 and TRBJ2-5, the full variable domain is EPEVTQTPSHQVTQMGQEVILRCVPISNHLYFYWYRQILGQKVEFLVSFYNNEISEKSEIFDDQFSVERPDGSNFTLKIRSTKLEDSAMYFCASNVDRGSETQYFGPGTRLLVL.

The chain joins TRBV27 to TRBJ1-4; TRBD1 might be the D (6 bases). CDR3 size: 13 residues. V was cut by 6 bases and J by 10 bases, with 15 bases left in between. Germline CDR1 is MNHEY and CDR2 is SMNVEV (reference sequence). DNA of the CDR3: TGTGCCAGCAGCGGACAGAGTCGGGGAAAACTGTTTTTT. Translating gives CASSGQSRGKLFF.

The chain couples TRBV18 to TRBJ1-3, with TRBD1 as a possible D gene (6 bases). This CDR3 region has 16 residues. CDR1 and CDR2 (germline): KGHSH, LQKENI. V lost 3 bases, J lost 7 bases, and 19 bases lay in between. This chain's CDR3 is CASSPWNTGLSNTIYF. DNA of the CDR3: TGTGCCAGCTCACCCTGGAACACAGGGCTCAGCAACACCATATATTTT.

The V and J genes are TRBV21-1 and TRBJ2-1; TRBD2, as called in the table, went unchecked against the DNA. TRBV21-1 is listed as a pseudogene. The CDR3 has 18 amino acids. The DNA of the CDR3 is TGTGCCAGCAGCAAAGGTATTCTGGTTAGGCGGGAGAAGGATGAGCAGTTCTTC. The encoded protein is CASSKGILVRREKDEQFF.

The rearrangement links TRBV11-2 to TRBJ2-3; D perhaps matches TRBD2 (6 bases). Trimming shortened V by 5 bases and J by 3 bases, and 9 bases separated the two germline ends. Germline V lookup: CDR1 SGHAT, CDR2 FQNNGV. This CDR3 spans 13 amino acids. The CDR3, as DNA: TGTGCCAGCAGCCGGGGACTGACAGATACGCAGTATTTT. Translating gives CASSRGLTDTQYF.

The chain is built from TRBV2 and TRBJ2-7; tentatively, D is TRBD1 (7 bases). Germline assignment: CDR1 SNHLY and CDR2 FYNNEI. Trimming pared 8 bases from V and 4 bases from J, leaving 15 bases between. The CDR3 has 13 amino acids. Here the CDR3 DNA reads TGTGCCAGCGGCCGACAGGGAGGATACGAGCAGTACTTC. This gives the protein CASGRQGGYEQYF.

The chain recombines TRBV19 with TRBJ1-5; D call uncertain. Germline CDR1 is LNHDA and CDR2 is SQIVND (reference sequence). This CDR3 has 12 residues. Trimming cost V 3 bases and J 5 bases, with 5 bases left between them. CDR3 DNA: TGTGCCAGTAGTATTCGGGATCAGCCCCAGCATTTT. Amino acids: CASSIRDQPQHF.

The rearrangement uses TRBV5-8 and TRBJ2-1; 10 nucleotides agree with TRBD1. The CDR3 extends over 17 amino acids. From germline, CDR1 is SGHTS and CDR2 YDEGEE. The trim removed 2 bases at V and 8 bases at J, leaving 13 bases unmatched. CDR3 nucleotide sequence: TGTGCCAGCAGCTTTGGGACAGGGGCGACGGCTAAGGATGAGCAGTTCTTC. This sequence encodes CASSFGTGATAKDEQFF.

CDR3 sequence: CASSLQDRENTGELFF. DNA of the CDR3: TGTGCCAGCAGCTTACAGGACAGGGAGAACACCGGGGAGCTGTTTTTT. The chain links TRBV11-2 to TRBJ2-2, with TRBD1 identical over 8 bases. The length of the CDR3 is 16 residues. Trimming took 2 bases from V and 1 from J; bases not matched to a gene: 3. From germline, CDR1 is SGHAT and CDR2 FQNNGV.

DNA of the CDR3: TGTGCCAGCAGCTTAGCGGGGACAGGGGGAAAATCCTCCATTCAGTACTTC. Protein: CASSLAGTGGKSSIQYF. V gene TRBV7-2 combines with J gene TRBJ2-4; 11 positions match TRBD1. Germline V gene data show CDR1 as SGHTA and CDR2 as FQGNSA. V shed 0 bases and J 9 bases; nucleotides not matched to a gene: 10. The CDR3 consists of 17 residues.

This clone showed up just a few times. The CDR3 protein is CASSPGGAGYGYTF. In DNA, the CDR3 is TGTGCCAGCAGTCCAGGGGGCGCGGGCTATGGCTACACCTTC. V is TRBV27 and J is TRBJ1-2, with 8 nucleotides matching TRBD1. CDR1 and CDR2 from the germline V gene are MNHEY and SMNVEV (reference sequence). This CDR3 has 14 amino acids. The V gene end was trimmed by 5 bases and the J gene end by 4 bases; junction bases not matched to a gene: 6.

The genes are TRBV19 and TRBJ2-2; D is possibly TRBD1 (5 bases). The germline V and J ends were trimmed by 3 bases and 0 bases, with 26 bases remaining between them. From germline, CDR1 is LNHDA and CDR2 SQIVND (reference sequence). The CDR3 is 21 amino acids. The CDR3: CASSMFTQRTPRLTNTGELFF. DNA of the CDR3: TGTGCCAGTAGTATGTTTACCCAAAGGACACCACGTTTGACGAACACCGGGGAGCTGTTTTTT.

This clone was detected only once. The CDR3 reads CASSAHGQGTGGYTF. CDR3 sequence (DNA): TGTGCCAGCAGTGCTCATGGACAGGGAACGGGCGGCTACACCTTC. This chain uses TRBV2 with TRBJ1-2, with TRBD1 matching over 8 bases. The CDR3 has 15 residues. V shed 4 bases, J shed 8 bases, and the junction held 12 bases outside the gene matches. Per germline, CDR1 SNHLY and CDR2 FYNNEI.

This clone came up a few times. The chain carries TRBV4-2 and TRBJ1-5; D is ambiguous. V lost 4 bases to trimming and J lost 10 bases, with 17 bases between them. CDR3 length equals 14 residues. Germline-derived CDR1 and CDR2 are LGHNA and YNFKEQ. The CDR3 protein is CASSPGGSHLPQHF. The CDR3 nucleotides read TGTGCCAGCAGCCCCGGTGGGAGCCACCTTCCCCAGCATTTT.

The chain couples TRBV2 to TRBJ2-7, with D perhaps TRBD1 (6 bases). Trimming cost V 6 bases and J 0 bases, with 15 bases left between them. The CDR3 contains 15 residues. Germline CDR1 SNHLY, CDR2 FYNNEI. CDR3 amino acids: CASSRTGLDSYEQYF. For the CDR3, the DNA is TGTGCCAGCAGCCGAACAGGGTTGGACTCCTACGAGCAGTACTTC. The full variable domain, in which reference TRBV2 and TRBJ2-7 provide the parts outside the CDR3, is EPEVTQTPSHQVTQMGQEVILRCVPISNHLYFYWYRQILGQKVEFLVSFYNNEISEKSEIFDDQFSVERPDGSNFTLKIRSTKLEDSAMYFCASSRTGLDSYEQYFGPGTRLTVT.